This T cell receptor (beta chain) was observed in a study of blood T cell repertoires in COVID-19. Method: immunoSEQ multiplex PCR; TCRdb's copy keeps in-frame clones and lacks some. Of about 210,000 clones listed, more than 85% are singletons. Germline CDR1 is LNHDA and CDR2 is SQIVND (reference sequence). Trimming shortened V by 5 bases and J by 3 bases, and 13 bases separated the two germline ends. The CDR3 length is 15 residues. The sequence was obtained from a middle-aged man with acute or convalescent COVID-19. This rearrangement joins TRBV19 to TRBJ1-4, with D possibly TRBD1 on 6 matching bases. Sequencing was carried out using peripheral blood. CDR3 amino acids: CASSWQGFPNEKLFF. The CDR3 DNA reads TGTGCCAGTAGTTGGCAGGGGTTCCCTAATGAAAAACTGTTTTTT.